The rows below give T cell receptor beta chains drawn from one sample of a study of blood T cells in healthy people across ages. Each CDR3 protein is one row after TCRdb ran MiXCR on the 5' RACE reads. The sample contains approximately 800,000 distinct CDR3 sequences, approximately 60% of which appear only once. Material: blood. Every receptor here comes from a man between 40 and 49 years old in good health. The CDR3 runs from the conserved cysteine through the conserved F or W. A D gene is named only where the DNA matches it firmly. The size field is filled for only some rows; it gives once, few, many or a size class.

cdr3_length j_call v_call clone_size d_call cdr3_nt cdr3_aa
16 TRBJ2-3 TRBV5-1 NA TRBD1 TGCGCCAGCAGCTTGGGCGGGCCAGGGGGCATAGATACGCAGTATTTT CASSLGGPGGIDTQYF
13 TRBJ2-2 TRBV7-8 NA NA TGTGCCAGCAGCTCCCGACCTACCGGGGAGCTGTTTTTT CASSSRPTGELFF
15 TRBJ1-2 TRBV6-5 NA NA TGTGCCAGCAGTTACTCGAGCGGCGGGAACTATGGCTACACCTTC CASSYSSGGNYGYTF
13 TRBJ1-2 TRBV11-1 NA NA TGTGCCAGCGGCCGGGGGGACAAGCATGGCTACACCTTC CASGRGDKHGYTF
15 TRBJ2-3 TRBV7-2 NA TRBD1 TGTGCCAGCAGCCCGACAGGGGAGATTTTAGATACGCAGTATTTT CASSPTGEILDTQYF
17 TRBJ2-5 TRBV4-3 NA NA TGCGCCAGCAGCCAAGCCTTTTGGGGGTCCACCAATGGGACCCAGTACTTC CASSQAFWGSTNGTQYF
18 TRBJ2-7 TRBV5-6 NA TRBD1 TGTGCCAGCAACCGGGACAGGGGGCTTTCAACAGGGGGATACGAGCAGTACTTC CASNRDRGLSTGGYEQYF
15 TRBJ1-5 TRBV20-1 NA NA TGCAGTGCTAGAGAAAGTAGAGGCGGCAATCAGCCCCAGCATTTT CSARESRGGNQPQHF
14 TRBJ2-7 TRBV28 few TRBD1 TGTGCCAGCAGCGCACCGGGACAGCGCGGGGAGCAGTACTTC CASSAPGQRGEQYF
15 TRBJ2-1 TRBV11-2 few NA TGTGCCAGCAGCTTCGGTCTGACTGTAGATCTTGAGCAGTTCTTC CASSFGLTVDLEQFF
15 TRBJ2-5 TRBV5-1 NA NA TGCGCCAGCAGCACCTTAGGACAGTTCCAAGAGACCCAGTACTTC CASSTLGQFQETQYF
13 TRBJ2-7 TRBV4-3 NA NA TGCGCCAGCAGCCAAGCCTACTACTACGAGCAGTACTTC CASSQAYYYEQYF
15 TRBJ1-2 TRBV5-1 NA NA TGCGCCAGCCGAGACCCCATTGGGCCCCTCTATGGCTACACCTTC CASRDPIGPLYGYTF
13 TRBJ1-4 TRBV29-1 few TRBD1 TGCAGCGTGCCCGACAGGGACGATGAAAAACTGTTTTTT CSVPDRDDEKLFF
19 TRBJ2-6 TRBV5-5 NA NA TGTGCCAGCAGTCCCGTTGCGACGGGCATAAACTCTGGGGCCAACGTCCTGACTTTC CASSPVATGINSGANVLTF
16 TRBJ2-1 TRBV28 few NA TGTGCCAGCAGTTCGAGACGAAGAAGAGGCCACAATGAGCAGTTCTTC CASSSRRRRGHNEQFF
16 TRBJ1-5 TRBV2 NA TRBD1 TGTGCCAGCAATAACAGGGGTGGAGGTGGCAATCAGCCCCAGCATTTT CASNNRGGGGNQPQHF
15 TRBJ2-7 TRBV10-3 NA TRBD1 TGTGCCATCAGTGAGACCTTACAGGGGGGCTACGAGCAGTACTTC CAISETLQGGYEQYF
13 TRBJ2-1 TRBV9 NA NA TGTGCCAGCAACAGGGACTACGACAATGAGCAGTTCTTC CASNRDYDNEQFF
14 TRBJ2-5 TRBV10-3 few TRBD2 TGTGCCATCAGCTTAGCGGGGCAACAAGAGACCCAGTACTTC CAISLAGQQETQYF
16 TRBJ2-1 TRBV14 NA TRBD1 TGTGCCAGCAGCCGAACGTTCGGGACAGGGGTCTTTGAGCAGTTCTTC CASSRTFGTGVFEQFF
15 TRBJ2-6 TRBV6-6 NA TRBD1 TGTGCCAGCAGGCCGCAGGGGGCTGGGGCCAACGTCCTGACTTTC CASRPQGAGANVLTF
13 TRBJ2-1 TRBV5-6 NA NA TGTGCCAGCAGCCCAAGGCTCGACAATGAGCAGTTCTTC CASSPRLDNEQFF
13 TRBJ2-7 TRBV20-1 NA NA TGCAGTGCTCAGACCGGGGGCTCCTACGAGCAGTACTTC CSAQTGGSYEQYF
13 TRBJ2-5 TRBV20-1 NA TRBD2 TGCAGTGCTAGTTGGGGGAGGGAAGAGACCCAGTACTTC CSASWGREETQYF
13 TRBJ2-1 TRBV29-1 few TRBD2 TGCAGCGGATGCCTAGCGGGGGGGCTCGAGCAGTTCTTC CSGCLAGGLEQFF
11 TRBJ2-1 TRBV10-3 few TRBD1 TGTGCCGTGGGACAGGGAGGTGAGCAGTTCTTC CAVGQGGEQFF
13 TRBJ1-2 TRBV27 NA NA TGTGCCAGCAGTTTATTGGGGGCGGGTGGCTACACCTTC CASSLLGAGGYTF
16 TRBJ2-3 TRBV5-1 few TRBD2 TGCGCCAGCAGCTCCGGGACTAGCGGCCCCACAGATACGCAGTATTTT CASSSGTSGPTDTQYF
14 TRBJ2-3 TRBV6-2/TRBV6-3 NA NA TGTGCCAGCAGTTACGGTGGAGGAGCAGATACGCAGTATTTT CASSYGGGADTQYF
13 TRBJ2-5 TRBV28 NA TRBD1 TGTGCCAGCAAGACAGGGGGCGTAGAGACCCAGTACTTC CASKTGGVETQYF
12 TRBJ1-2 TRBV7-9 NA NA TGTGCCAGCAGCTACCCAGACTATGGCTACACCTTC CASSYPDYGYTF
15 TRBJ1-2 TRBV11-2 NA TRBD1 TGTGCCAGCAGTATTGCCGGGACAGGGAACTATGGCTACACCTTC CASSIAGTGNYGYTF
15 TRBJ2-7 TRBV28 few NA TGTGCCAGCAGTTTAGGAGGGGGTGTCTCCTACGAGCAGTACTTC CASSLGGGVSYEQYF
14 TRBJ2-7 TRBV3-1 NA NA TGTGCCAGCAGCCAAGCAGGACTCTACAATGAGCAGTACTTC CASSQAGLYNEQYF
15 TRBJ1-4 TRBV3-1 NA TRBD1 TGTGCCAGCAGCCCTAGCAGGGGGTTTAATGAAAAACTGTTTTTT CASSPSRGFNEKLFF
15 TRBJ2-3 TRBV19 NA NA TGTGCCAGTAGTATGTTACAGGCTAGCACAGATACGCAGTATTTT CASSMLQASTDTQYF
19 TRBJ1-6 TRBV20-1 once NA TGCAGTGCTAGAGATCTAGACCTTAAGACCAACAAACTTAATTCACCCCTCCACTTT CSARDLDLKTNKLNSPLHF
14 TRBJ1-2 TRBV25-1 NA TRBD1 TGTGCCAGCAGTGGGACAGGGGTAAGCTATGGCTACACCTTC CASSGTGVSYGYTF
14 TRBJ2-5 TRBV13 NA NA TGTGCCAGCAGCCCCTGGCCAGGGCAAGAGGCCCAGTACTTC CASSPWPGQEAQYF
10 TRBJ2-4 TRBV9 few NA TGTGCCAGCGGAGGGGATGAGCAGTACTTC CASGGDEQYF
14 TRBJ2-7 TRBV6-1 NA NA TGTGCCAGCAGTGAAGCGTTCAGGGGTTACGAGCAGTACTTC CASSEAFRGYEQYF
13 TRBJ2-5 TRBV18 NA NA TGTGCCAGCTCACCAGGGGTAGGAGAGACCCAGTACTTC CASSPGVGETQYF
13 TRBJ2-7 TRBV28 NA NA TGTGCCGGCAGTGTAAGGAGCTCCTACGAGCAGTACTTC CAGSVRSSYEQYF
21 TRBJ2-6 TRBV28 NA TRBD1 TGTGCCAGCAGGCGGACAGGATTTCCCGCCCCACCCGTCTCTGGGGCCAACGTCCTGACTTTC CASRRTGFPAPPVSGANVLTF
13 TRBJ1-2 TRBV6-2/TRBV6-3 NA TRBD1 TGTGCCAGCAGTGACGGGACAGGGGACGGCTACACCTTC CASSDGTGDGYTF